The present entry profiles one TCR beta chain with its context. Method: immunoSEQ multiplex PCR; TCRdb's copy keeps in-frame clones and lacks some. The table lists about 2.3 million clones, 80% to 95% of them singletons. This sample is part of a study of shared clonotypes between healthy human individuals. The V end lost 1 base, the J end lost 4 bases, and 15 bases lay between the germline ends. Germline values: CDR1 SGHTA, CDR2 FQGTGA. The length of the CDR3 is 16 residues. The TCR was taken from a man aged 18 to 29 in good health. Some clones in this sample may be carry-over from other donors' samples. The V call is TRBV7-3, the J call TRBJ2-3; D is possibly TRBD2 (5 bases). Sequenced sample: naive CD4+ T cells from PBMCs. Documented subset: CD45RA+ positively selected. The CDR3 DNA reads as TGTGCCAGCAGCTTAAGGAGTGGGAGTGTCGCAGATACGCAGTATTTT. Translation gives CASSLRSGSVADTQYF.